The next 15 T cell receptor beta chains were all read from a single sample in a study of early T cells in non-severe SARS-CoV-2 infection. TCRdb itself ran the 5' RACE reads through MiXCR, one entry per CDR3 protein. The sample records approximately 65,000 distinct CDR3 sequences, roughly an eighth being singletons. Sequenced material: whole blood. The receptors stem from an adult who was a healthcare worker with PCR-confirmed SARS-CoV-2 infection or an uninfected control (not recorded which).

This clonotype was detected only a few times. The chain joins TRBV19 to TRBJ2-3; D is possibly TRBD2 (6 bases). The CDR3 has 14 amino acids. Trimming cost V 6 bases and J 5 bases, with 15 bases left between them. CDR1 LNHDA and CDR2 SQIVND come from the germline V gene (reference sequence). The CDR3 DNA reads TGTGCCAGTAGAGTCCTGTCCGGGGGAGATACGCAGTATTTT. As protein: CASRVLSGGDTQYF.

There are a few counts of this clonotype. The CDR3 sequence is CASRWGQTNEKLFF. As DNA, the CDR3 is TGTGCCAGCAGGTGGGGACAAACTAATGAAAAACTGTTTTTT. The chain uses TRBV12-3 or TRBV12-4 and TRBJ1-4; D perhaps matches TRBD1 (6 bases). Trimming removed 6 bases at V and 1 base at J, with 9 bases between. The CDR3 is made up of 14 amino acids.

The chain has TRBV9 and TRBJ2-1; 7 positions agree with TRBD1. V lost 4 bases, J lost 8 bases, and 15 bases stayed unmatched. This CDR3 has 16 amino acids. From germline, CDR1 is SGDLS and CDR2 YYNGEE. The CDR3 DNA reads TGTGCCAGCAGCTACGGGGAAGGGGGCACGTTTGATGAGCAGTTCTTC. It translates to CASSYGEGGTFDEQFF.

CDR3 coding DNA: TGCGCCAGCAGCTTGGAAGCAGCTGCCCACGAGCAGTACTTC. The encoded protein is CASSLEAAAHEQYF. This chain uses TRBV5-1 with TRBJ2-7; D not resolved. CDR1 and CDR2 from the germline V gene are SGHRS and YFSETQ. V was trimmed by 0 bases and J by 5 bases, leaving 12 bases between them. CDR3 length: 14 amino acids.

This chain connects TRBV29-1 to TRBJ1-2; unclear D gene. This CDR3 has 12 residues. Germline V gene data show CDR1 as SQVTM and CDR2 as ANQGSEA. Trimming stripped 1 base from V and 8 bases from J, with 11 bases between. The CDR3 loop reads CSVEGQEDGYTF. As DNA, the CDR3 is TGCAGCGTTGAAGGGCAGGAGGACGGCTACACCTTC.

The chain joins TRBV14 to TRBJ1-2; a weak D match, TRBD1 (6 bases). Germline CDR1 SGHDN, CDR2 FVKESK. V gave up 6 bases and J gave up 7 bases, with 15 bases separating them. This CDR3 has 13 amino acids. The CDR3 protein is CASSLYGGSGYTF. CDR3 DNA sequence: TGTGCCAGCAGTCTTTACGGGGGCTCTGGCTACACCTTC. Supplemented by reference TRBV14 and TRBJ1-2, the full variable domain reads EAGVTQFPSHSVIEKGQTVTLRCDPISGHDNLYWYRRVMGKEIKFLLHFVKESKQDESGMPNNRFLAERTGGTYSTLKVQPAELEDSGVYFCASSLYGGSGYTFGSGTRLTVV.

This clonotype occurred a few times. This chain connects TRBV3-1 to TRBJ2-3, with D unclear. The CDR3 consists of 13 residues. Between the trimmed V and J ends, which lost 3 bases and 2 bases, there was a span of 6 bases. In germline, CDR1 is LGHDT, CDR2 YNNKEL (reference sequence). The CDR3 DNA is TGTGCCAGCAGCCACCTCGCCACAGATACGCAGTATTTT. This sequence encodes CASSHLATDTQYF.

The gene calls are TRBV29-1 and TRBJ2-1, with 8 bases that match TRBD2. The trim removed 5 bases at V and 10 bases at J, leaving 7 bases unmatched. The CDR3 is 12 residues long. Germline lookup yields CDR1 SQVTM and CDR2 ANQGSEA. CDR3 amino acids: CSVKGLVPEQFF. As DNA, the CDR3 is TGCAGCGTTAAGGGACTAGTACCCGAGCAGTTCTTC.

This clonotype came up many times. The gene calls are TRBV28 and TRBJ1-1; D ambiguous. V lost 4 bases to trimming and J lost 4 bases, with 4 bases between them. The CDR3 sequence is 11 residues long. Per germline, CDR1 MDHEN and CDR2 SYDVKM. The CDR3, as DNA: TGTGCCAGCAGTTACAGCACTGAAGCTTTCTTT. Residues: CASSYSTEAFF.

The V gene is TRBV20-1, the J gene TRBJ2-5, with TRBD2 as a possible D gene (5 bases). The germline gives CDR1 DFQATT, CDR2 SNEGSKA (reference sequence). The ends were cut back, 6 bases at V and 2 bases at J, with 19 bases in the middle. The CDR3 contains 15 residues. The CDR3 loop reads CSAQAPQRSQETQYF. The CDR3 region has the DNA TGCAGTGCCCAAGCTCCCCAGCGGTCTCAAGAGACCCAGTACTTC.

This clonotype has at least ten counts. The chain links TRBV27 to TRBJ1-5, with D maybe TRBD1 (5 bases). Trimming cost V 2 bases and J 4 bases, with 12 bases left between them. The CDR3 contains 15 residues. CDR1 and CDR2 from the germline V gene are MNHEY and SMNVEV (reference sequence). For the CDR3, the DNA is TGTGCCAGCAGTTTAGGGGGAGGGAATAATCAGCCCCAGCATTTT. This codes for CASSLGGGNNQPQHF.

This clonotype showed up just a few times. V is TRBV7-9 and J is TRBJ2-5, with 10 bases fitting TRBD1. The V segment lost 0 bases and the J segment 1 base; nucleotides outside the gene matches: 8. In germline, CDR1 is SEHNR, CDR2 FQNEAQ (reference sequence). The CDR3 has 18 residues. In nucleotides, the CDR3 is TGTGCCAGCAGCTTAGCGTTCGGACAGGGGGTGAGCCAAGAGACCCAGTACTTC. It codes for CASSLAFGQGVSQETQYF.

This clonotype has a handful of counts. The chain joins TRBV11-2 to TRBJ2-1; D perhaps matches TRBD1 (6 bases). Trimming pared 0 bases from V and 4 bases from J, leaving 16 bases between. Germline V gene lookup returns CDR1 SGHAT and CDR2 FQNNGV. CDR3 length equals 17 residues. The CDR3 loop is CASSLDPQGMRYNEQFF. The CDR3 region has the DNA TGTGCCAGCAGCTTAGACCCACAGGGTATGCGGTACAATGAGCAGTTCTTC.

The CDR3 DNA is TGCAGCGTTGGACAGGCTCAGGGAACTGAAGCTTTCTTT. Encoded protein: CSVGQAQGTEAFF. This sequence joins TRBV29-1 and TRBJ1-1; tentatively, D is TRBD1 (6 bases). The CDR3 extends over 13 amino acids. The ends were cut back, 4 bases at V and 5 bases at J, with 14 bases in the middle. Germline V gene lookup returns CDR1 SQVTM and CDR2 ANQGSEA.

This clonotype was observed at least ten times. The J gene is TRBJ2-3, the V gene TRBV2, with D perhaps TRBD2 (5 bases). The V end lost 7 bases, the J end lost 2 bases, and 10 bases lay between the germline ends. The CDR3 covers 13 residues. Germline CDR1 is SNHLY and CDR2 is FYNNEI. CDR3 sequence: CASTEDFTDTQYF. The CDR3 DNA is TGTGCCAGCACCGAGGACTTCACAGATACGCAGTATTTT. The complete variable domain, with remaining parts taken from reference TRBV2 and TRBJ2-3, reads EPEVTQTPSHQVTQMGQEVILRCVPISNHLYFYWYRQILGQKVEFLVSFYNNEISEKSEIFDDQFSVERPDGSNFTLKIRSTKLEDSAMYFCASTEDFTDTQYFGPGTRLTVL.